The present TCR beta chain was sequenced within a study of human T cells and chemical hapten exposure (TCRdb year 2021). Background for the entire study: Libraries were pooled for sequencing, and per-sample TCR yields varied mainly because of small differences in library volumes within the pool. Peripheral blood TCR repertoire changes were tracked in vivo in alopecia patients during primary and secondary sensitization to the hapten diphenylcyclopropenone (DPC). Each blood RNA sample was used to sequence both TCR alpha and TCR beta chains.

The paper's findings and limits, for the study overall: Repeated subsampling changed both the strength of the expansion versus patch-test correlation and the threshold at which that correlation became significant. The number of TCRs above 1 in 1000 frequency did not change with DPC sensitization; there was no evidence of global repertoire structure alterations.

Library construction relied on 5' RACE. Sequencing relied on an Illumina MiSeq. During library preparation, unique molecular identifiers were attached to individual cDNA molecules so that TCRs could be counted quantitatively and reproducibly. In the source study's methods: A median of about 100,000 TCRs per sample was observed, with a range of 23,224 to 690,600. The Decombinator software suite was used to annotate V, J and CDR3 in the TCR reads. To make PS versus PT1 abundance plots, every sample was subsampled to the same number of TCRs (28,000). TCRs were defined as expanded if absent before sensitization and observed at least eight times at the 2-week time point. TCRdb redid the processing of the public reads, applying fastp at Q25 and MiXCR, and retained in-frame beta chains. Here each entry gathers all rows of one CDR3 protein and keeps the most common genes and DNA. The V and J calls were determined by TCRdb, not by the authors. For this sample the table gives under 150,000 distinct CDR3 sequences, of which around 20% were detected only once. The ten largest clones represent 2.8% of the sample.

Compared with germline, V lacks 2 bases and J lacks 4 bases; bases without a gene match: 3. The CDR3, cysteine through phenylalanine, is 16 amino acids long. CDR3 DNA only is kept here, 48 bases in frame from base 1. In the germline V gene (reference sequence), CDR1 corresponds to MNHEY and CDR2 to SMNVEV. Total RNA was extracted from unfractionated whole blood collected in Tempus Blood RNA tubes. Roughly five healthy volunteers acted as controls for TCR sequencing and had blood drawn at day 0, 2 weeks and 6 weeks. As to this clonotype: It lacks a known antigen. Base quality data are lacking; no much larger clone is found one base away.

This sequence originates from a human donor in good health. The rearranged chain carries TRBV27 and TRBJ2-4; TRBD2 matches 12 bases in the middle. The CDR3 here reads CASSLLAGGPKNIQYF. The nucleotide sequence reads as follows: TGTGCCAGCAGTTTACTAGCGGGAGGGCCGAAAAACATTCAGTACTTC.